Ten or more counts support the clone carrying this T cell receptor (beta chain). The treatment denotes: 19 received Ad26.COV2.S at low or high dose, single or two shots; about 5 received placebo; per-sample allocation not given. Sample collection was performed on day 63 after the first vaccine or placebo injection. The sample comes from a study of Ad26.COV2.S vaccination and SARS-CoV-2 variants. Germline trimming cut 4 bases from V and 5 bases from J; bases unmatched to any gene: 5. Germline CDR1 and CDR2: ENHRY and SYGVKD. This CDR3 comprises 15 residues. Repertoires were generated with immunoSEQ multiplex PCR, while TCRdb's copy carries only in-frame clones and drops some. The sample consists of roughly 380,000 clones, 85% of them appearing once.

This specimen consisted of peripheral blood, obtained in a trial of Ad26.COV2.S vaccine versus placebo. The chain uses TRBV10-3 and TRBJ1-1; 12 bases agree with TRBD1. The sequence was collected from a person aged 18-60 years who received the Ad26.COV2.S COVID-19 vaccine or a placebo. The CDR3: CAISAGQGARTEAFF. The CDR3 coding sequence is TGTGCCATCAGTGCGGGACAGGGGGCTAGGACTGAAGCTTTCTTT.